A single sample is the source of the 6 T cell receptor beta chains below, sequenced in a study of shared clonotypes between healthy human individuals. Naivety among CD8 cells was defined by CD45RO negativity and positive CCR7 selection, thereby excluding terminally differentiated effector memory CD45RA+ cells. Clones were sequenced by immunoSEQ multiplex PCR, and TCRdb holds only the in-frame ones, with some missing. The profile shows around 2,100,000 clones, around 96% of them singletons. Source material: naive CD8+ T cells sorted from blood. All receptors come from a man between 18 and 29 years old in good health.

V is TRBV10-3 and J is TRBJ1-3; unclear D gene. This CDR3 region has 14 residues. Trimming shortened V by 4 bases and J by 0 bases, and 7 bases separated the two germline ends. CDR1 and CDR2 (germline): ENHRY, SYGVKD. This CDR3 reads CAISGSDSGNTIYF. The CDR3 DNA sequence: TGTGCCATCAGTGGGTCCGACTCTGGAAACACCATATATTTT.

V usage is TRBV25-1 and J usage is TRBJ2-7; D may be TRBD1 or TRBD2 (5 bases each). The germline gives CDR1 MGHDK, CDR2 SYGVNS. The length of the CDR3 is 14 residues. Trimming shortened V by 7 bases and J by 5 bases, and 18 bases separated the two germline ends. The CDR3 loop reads CASIGDLVGDEQYF. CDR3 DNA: TGTGCCAGCATCGGGGACCTTGTCGGGGACGAGCAGTACTTC.

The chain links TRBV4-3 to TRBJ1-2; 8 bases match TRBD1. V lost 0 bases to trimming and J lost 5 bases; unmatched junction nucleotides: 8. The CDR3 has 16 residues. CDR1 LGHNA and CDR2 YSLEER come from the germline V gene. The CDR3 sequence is CASSQDLGDRFYGYTF. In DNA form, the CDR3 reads TGCGCCAGCAGCCAAGATTTGGGGGACAGGTTTTATGGCTACACCTTC.

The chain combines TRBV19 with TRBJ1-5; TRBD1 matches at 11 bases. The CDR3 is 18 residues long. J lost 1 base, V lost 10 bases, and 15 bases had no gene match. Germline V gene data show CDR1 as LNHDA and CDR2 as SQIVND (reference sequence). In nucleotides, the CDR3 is TGTGCCACCGGATCGGGACAGGGGGGCTCTAAGAGCAATCAGCCCCAGCATTTT. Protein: CATGSGQGGSKSNQPQHF.

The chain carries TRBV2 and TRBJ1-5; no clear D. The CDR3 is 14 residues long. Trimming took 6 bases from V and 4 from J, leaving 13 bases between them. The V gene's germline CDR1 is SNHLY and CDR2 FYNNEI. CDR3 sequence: CASSDWTENQPQHF. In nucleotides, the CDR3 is TGTGCCAGCAGCGATTGGACGGAAAATCAGCCCCAGCATTTT.

The CDR3 nucleotides are TGTGCCAGTAGTATATACGATTCGGCGGGTCCGAGACTGACCCAGTACTTC. Translated: CASSIYDSAGPRLTQYF. This chain links TRBV19 with TRBJ2-5, with TRBD2 as a possible D gene (5 bases). Trimming removed 2 bases at V and 7 bases at J, with 23 bases between. The germline gives CDR1 LNHDA, CDR2 SQIVND (reference sequence). The CDR3 extends over 17 amino acids.